A selection of T cell receptor beta chains follows, all from one sample in a study of a mutant IDH1 vaccine in newly diagnosed glioma. Profiling relied on immunoSEQ multiplex PCR, and the TCRdb table lists in-frame clones only, not all of them. The sample lists 99,000 or so clones, 80% to 90% occurring once. The input for sequencing was PBMCs, taken from a glioma patient treated with radiotherapy, temozolomide or both. Receptors were obtained from a woman in her forties or fifties with glioma. CDR3s include the opening cysteine and the closing phenylalanine or tryptophan. D genes are given only for firm matches. The size of a clone is reported for some rows only, either as once, few or many, or as a class for expanded clones.

CDR3 DNA	CDR3 protein	clone size	D gene	V gene	J gene
TGTGCCAGCAGGGGCGGGAGCAGAGATACGCAGTATTTT	CASRGGSRDTQYF	NA	TRBD2	TRBV28	TRBJ2-3
TGTGCCAGCAGTCGACAGGGGGAATTCGGCGAGCAGTACTTC	CASSRQGEFGEQYF	once	TRBD1	TRBV7-9	TRBJ2-7
TGTGCCTCGGCGGGGGCCCTGCTTAGCTCCTACAATGAGCAGTTCTTC	CASAGALLSSYNEQFF	NA	NA	TRBV7-6	TRBJ2-1
TGTGCCAGCTCGGACGGGTTCCCCAATCAGCCCCAGCATTTT	CASSDGFPNQPQHF	NA	NA	TRBV6-6	TRBJ1-5
TGTGCCAGCAGGAGCTCCTACGAGCAGTACTTC	CASRSSYEQYF	NA	NA	TRBV6-6	TRBJ2-7
TGCAGCGCCCCTAGCGGCAATGAGCAGTTCTTC	CSAPSGNEQFF	NA	TRBD2	TRBV29-1	TRBJ2-1
TGCGCCAGCAGCTTGACAGGGATGGGCACAGATACGCAGTATTTT	CASSLTGMGTDTQYF	NA	NA	TRBV5-1	TRBJ2-3
TGTGCCAGCAGCTTACCAGGTATGAACAATGAGCAGTTCTTC	CASSLPGMNNEQFF	NA	NA	TRBV7-3	TRBJ2-1
TGTGCCAGCAGCGGGTCACCGGCCCACGAGCAGTACTTC	CASSGSPAHEQYF	NA	NA	TRBV6-1	TRBJ2-7
TGTGCCGCCACAGAAGGGGACGGCGGCTACACCTTC	CAATEGDGGYTF	few	NA	TRBV27	TRBJ1-2
TGTGCCAGCAGCTTACAGAATTCACCCCTCCACTTT	CASSLQNSPLHF	NA	NA	TRBV14	TRBJ1-6
TGTGCCAGCAGCCTTACAGCGGGAGACGAGCAGTACTTC	CASSLTAGDEQYF	NA	TRBD2	TRBV7-2	TRBJ2-7
TGCAGCGTTGGGACTCAATACGAGCAGTACTTC	CSVGTQYEQYF	NA	NA	TRBV29-1	TRBJ2-7
TGTGCCAGCAGTCCCGGGACAGAATGGAATGAGCAGTTCTTC	CASSPGTEWNEQFF	few	TRBD1	TRBV28	TRBJ2-1
TGTGCCAGCAGGGGAAGCGGGCCTGAGCAGTTCTTC	CASRGSGPEQFF	once	NA	TRBV7-3	TRBJ2-1
TGCAGCGTTGATGGACTAGTGGCAGATACGCAGTATTTT	CSVDGLVADTQYF	NA	TRBD2	TRBV29-1	TRBJ2-3
TGCGCCAGCAGCCCAGAACCGGGACAGGTTCGGGGTACGCAGTATTTT	CASSPEPGQVRGTQYF	NA	TRBD1	TRBV5-1	TRBJ2-3
TGTGCCAGTCCATCTATCGGACAGGGGGATAACTATGGCTACACCTTC	CASPSIGQGDNYGYTF	NA	TRBD1	TRBV7-9	TRBJ1-2
TGTGCCTGGAGTTGGGGACAGGGAGAGACCCAGTACTTC	CAWSWGQGETQYF	NA	TRBD1	TRBV30	TRBJ2-5
TGTGCCAGTAGTATAAGTCCCGCGGGAGCTTTCTTT	CASSISPAGAFF	few	NA	TRBV19	TRBJ1-1
TGTGCCAGCAGCCAACAAGGGAGCCCCTACAATGAGCAGTTCTTC	CASSQQGSPYNEQFF	once	NA	TRBV6-5	TRBJ2-1
TGTGCCAGCATTCGGGGAGTGAGTGTCTACAATGAGCAGTTCTTC	CASIRGVSVYNEQFF	NA	NA	TRBV7-9	TRBJ2-1
TGTGCCAGCAGCCTGAACAGGGGTTACGAGCAGTACTTC	CASSLNRGYEQYF	few	TRBD1	TRBV5-6	TRBJ2-7
TGTGCCAGCAGCCCGCAGGCTAATGAAAAACTGTTTTTT	CASSPQANEKLFF	NA	NA	TRBV7-9	TRBJ1-4
TGTGCCAGCAGTGACCCCGGACAGGACAAGACTGAAGCTTTCTTT	CASSDPGQDKTEAFF	NA	TRBD1	TRBV6-4	TRBJ1-1
TGTGCCAGCAGTGGGCGGGGACGGAACCAAGAGACCCAGTACTTC	CASSGRGRNQETQYF	NA	NA	TRBV28	TRBJ2-5